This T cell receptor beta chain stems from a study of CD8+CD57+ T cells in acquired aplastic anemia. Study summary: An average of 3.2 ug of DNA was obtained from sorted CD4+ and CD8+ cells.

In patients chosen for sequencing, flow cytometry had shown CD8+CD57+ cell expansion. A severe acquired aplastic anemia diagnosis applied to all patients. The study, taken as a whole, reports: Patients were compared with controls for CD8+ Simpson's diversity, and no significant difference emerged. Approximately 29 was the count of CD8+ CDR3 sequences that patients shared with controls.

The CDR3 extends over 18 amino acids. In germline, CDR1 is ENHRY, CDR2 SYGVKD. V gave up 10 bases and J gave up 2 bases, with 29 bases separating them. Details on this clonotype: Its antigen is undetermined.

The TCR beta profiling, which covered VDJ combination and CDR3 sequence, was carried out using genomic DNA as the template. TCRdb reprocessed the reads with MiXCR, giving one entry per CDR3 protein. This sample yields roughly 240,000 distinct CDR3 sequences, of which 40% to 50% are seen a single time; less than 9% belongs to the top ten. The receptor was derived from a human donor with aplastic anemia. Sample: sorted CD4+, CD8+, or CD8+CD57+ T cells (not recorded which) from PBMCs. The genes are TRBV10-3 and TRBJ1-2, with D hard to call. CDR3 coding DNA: TGTGCCACCAAACCAGCAGACGGCCAATTAGAAGTCAACTATGGCTACACCTTC. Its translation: CATKPADGQLEVNYGYTF.